These 30 T cell receptor beta chains originate from one sample sequenced in a study of T cells after yellow fever vaccination (dated by TCRdb to the late 2010s). Per the publication, the treatment or condition label means: live attenuated yellow fever vaccine strain. Preparation of the library involved 5' RACE. This sample was sequenced with an Illumina NovaSeq 6000. TCRdb reanalyzed the raw reads on its own, using fastp at Q25 for trimming and MiXCR for clone calling, and kept in-frame beta chains. Rows with a matching CDR3 protein are joined into one entry that keeps the most common DNA and genes. The sample records 350,000 to 450,000 distinct CDR3 sequences, around 20% of which are singletons. In total, the top ten clones hold around 17% of the sample. Source: PBMCs, taken before the yellow fever booster vaccination. These receptors came from a man between 18 and 29 years old who received the YFV17D yellow fever vaccine.

The table lists this clonotype with a few counts. The chain employs TRBV10-3 and TRBJ2-1; TRBD1 is a possible D gene (6 bases). The CDR3 is made up of 16 amino acids. Germline assignment: CDR1 ENHRY and CDR2 SYGVKD. V was clipped by 0 bases and J by 8 bases, with 17 bases between them. CDR3 protein: CAISESIVGQSDEQFF. CDR3 nucleotides: TGTGCCATCAGTGAGTCGATAGTCGGACAGAGCGATGAGCAGTTCTTC.

The chain uses TRBV20-1 and TRBJ2-1; 7 bases align to TRBD2. In germline, CDR1 is DFQATT, CDR2 SNEGSKA (reference sequence). The CDR3 has 15 residues. V lost 0 bases to trimming and J lost 4 bases; unmatched junction nucleotides: 6. The CDR3 bases are TGCAGTGCTAGAGATCTCAGCGGGGAATACAATGAGCAGTTCTTC. Translated: CSARDLSGEYNEQFF.

This clonotype turned up a few times. The chain recombines TRBV18 with TRBJ1-1, with D maybe TRBD1 (6 bases). V lost 3 bases to trimming and J lost 4 bases, with 15 bases between them. This CDR3 has 15 amino acids. From germline, CDR1 is KGHSH and CDR2 LQKENI. The CDR3 sequence is CASSPYTGPGTEAFF. In nucleotides, the CDR3 is TGTGCCAGCTCACCCTACACAGGGCCCGGCACTGAAGCTTTCTTT.

This clonotype was counted between two and nine times. This rearrangement joins TRBV7-6 to TRBJ2-5; tentative D call: TRBD2 (6 bases). Germline V gene data show CDR1 as SGHVS and CDR2 as FNYEAQ. The CDR3 contains 15 residues. Trimming pared 2 bases from V and 5 bases from J, leaving 15 bases between. The CDR3 bases are TGTGCCAGCAGCTTATGGGACTCAAGAGCGGAGACCCAGTACTTC. Translation gives CASSLWDSRAETQYF.

This clonotype appeared a few times. The CDR3 DNA is TGCAGTGCTAACACAGGGAGTTTAGCCAAAAACATTCAGTACTTC. Its translation is CSANTGSLAKNIQYF. The V call is TRBV20-1, the J call TRBJ2-4; D is perhaps TRBD1 (6 bases). Germline V lookup: CDR1 DFQATT, CDR2 SNEGSKA (reference sequence). CDR3 length equals 15 residues. V was clipped by 4 bases and J by 0 bases, with 13 bases between them.

The chain employs TRBV18 and TRBJ2-1; no definite D call. Germline V gene data show CDR1 as KGHSH and CDR2 as LQKENI. This CDR3 contains 13 residues. V was cut by 3 bases and J by 7 bases, with 10 bases left in between. Written as DNA, the CDR3 is TGTGCCAGCTCACCCGGCGAGAGGAATGAGCAGTTCTTC. The encoded protein is CASSPGERNEQFF.

The V call is TRBV7-3, the J call TRBJ2-5, with TRBD1 matching over 11 bases. Trimming removed 1 base from V and 3 bases from J; junction bases left unmatched: 10. The CDR3 contains 18 residues. The germline CDR1 and CDR2 sequences are SGHTA and FQGTGA. The CDR3 DNA reads as TGTGCCAGCAGCTTAAAAGGAGCCGGGACAGGGGGTAAAGAGACCCAGTACTTC. Amino acids: CASSLKGAGTGGKETQYF. Full variable domain (missing parts from reference TRBV7-3 and TRBJ2-5): GAGVSQTPSNKVTEKGKYVELRCDPISGHTALYWYRQSLGQGPEFLIYFQGTGAADDSGLPNDRFFAVRPEGSVSTLKIQRTERGDSAVYLCASSLKGAGTGGKETQYFGPGTRLLVL.

The chain couples TRBV10-3 to TRBJ1-6; weak D call: TRBD1 (5 bases). CDR3 length equals 14 residues. Trimming removed 0 bases from V and 10 bases from J, with 10 bases in between. Germline V CDR1 and CDR2: ENHRY, SYGVKD. The CDR3 protein is CAISESGEGSPLHF. As DNA, the CDR3 is TGTGCCATCAGTGAGTCCGGGGAGGGGTCACCCCTCCACTTT.

J is TRBJ1-2 and V is TRBV18; 7 nucleotides match TRBD1. Germline V gene sequence: CDR1 KGHSH, CDR2 LQKENI. The CDR3 consists of 16 residues. With V trimmed by 0 bases and J by 2 bases, 6 bases remained unmatched. CDR3 residues: CASSPPSQGDNYGYTF. CDR3 DNA sequence: TGTGCCAGCTCACCACCGAGCCAGGGGGACAACTATGGCTACACCTTC.

V and J are TRBV4-3 and TRBJ2-3; D is perhaps TRBD2 (5 bases). Germline V lookup: CDR1 LGHNA, CDR2 YSLEER. CDR3 size: 16 residues. Between the trimmed V and J ends, which lost 0 bases and 1 base, there was a span of 11 bases. The CDR3 is CASSQDPLAGTDTQYF. CDR3 nucleotides: TGCGCCAGCAGCCAAGATCCCCTAGCTGGCACAGATACGCAGTATTTT.

This clonotype was seen a few times. V gene TRBV5-1 combines with J gene TRBJ1-2; 11 nucleotides match TRBD1. The CDR3 is 16 residues long. Germline V gives CDR1 SGHRS, CDR2 YFSETQ. V gave up 5 bases and J gave up 4 bases; unmatched junction bases: 10. CDR3 amino acids: CASSTGQGASGYGYTF. The CDR3 nucleotides are TGCGCCAGCAGTACCGGACAGGGGGCTAGCGGCTATGGCTACACCTTC.

A single count supports this clonotype. The chain combines TRBV2 with TRBJ2-4, with a tentative D call TRBD1 (5 bases). V lost 4 bases, J lost 6 bases, and 13 bases lay in between. CDR3 size: 14 residues. Germline V lookup: CDR1 SNHLY, CDR2 FYNNEI. The CDR3 protein is CASSGRVERNIQYF. CDR3 DNA sequence: TGTGCCAGCAGTGGCAGGGTTGAGAGAAACATTCAGTACTTC. The full variable domain, in which reference TRBV2 and TRBJ2-4 provide the parts outside the CDR3, is EPEVTQTPSHQVTQMGQEVILRCVPISNHLYFYWYRQILGQKVEFLVSFYNNEISEKSEIFDDQFSVERPDGSNFTLKIRSTKLEDSAMYFCASSGRVERNIQYFGAGTRLSVL.

This clonotype was seen only a few times. V usage is TRBV9 and J usage is TRBJ1-2; TRBD1 is a possible D gene (6 bases). The germline V gene has CDR1 SGDLS and CDR2 YYNGEE. V was cut by 5 bases and J by 8 bases, with 13 bases left in between. The CDR3 extends over 12 amino acids. The CDR3 is CASSPGARGYTF. In DNA, the CDR3 is TGTGCCAGCAGTCCGGGGGCTCGGGGCTACACCTTC. Drawing the rest from reference TRBV9 and TRBJ1-2, the complete variable domain is DSGVTQTPKHLITATGQRVTLRCSPRSGDLSVYWYQQSLDQGLQFLIQYYNGEERAKGNILERFSAQQFPDLHSELNLSSLELGDSALYFCASSPGARGYTFGSGTRLTVV.

The chain is built from TRBV6-2 or TRBV6-3 and TRBJ1-1; D is uncertain. V was trimmed by 6 bases and J by 3 bases, leaving 17 bases between them. Germline V gene sequence: CDR1 MNHEY, CDR2 SVGEGT. This CDR3 comprises 15 residues. The DNA for the CDR3 is TGTGCCAGCAGCTGGTCCGGATCGGAGTACACTGAAGCTTTCTTT. Encoded protein: CASSWSGSEYTEAFF.

There are a few counts of this clonotype. The rearrangement links TRBV2 to TRBJ2-1, with D perhaps matching TRBD2 (5 bases). Germline-derived CDR1 and CDR2 are SNHLY and FYNNEI. CDR3 length: 14 amino acids. Trimming pared 5 bases from V and 6 bases from J, leaving 14 bases between. The CDR3 loop is CASSWTQSANEQFF. The CDR3 coding sequence is TGTGCCAGCAGTTGGACTCAATCCGCCAATGAGCAGTTCTTC. The full variable domain, completed using reference TRBV2 and TRBJ2-1, is EPEVTQTPSHQVTQMGQEVILRCVPISNHLYFYWYRQILGQKVEFLVSFYNNEISEKSEIFDDQFSVERPDGSNFTLKIRSTKLEDSAMYFCASSWTQSANEQFFGPGTRLTVL.

This chain connects TRBV4-3 to TRBJ2-3; tentatively, D is TRBD2 (7 bases). Looked up from germline, CDR1 is LGHNA and CDR2 is YSLEER. The CDR3 loop spans 17 amino acids. The ends were cut back, 0 bases at V and 1 base at J, with 14 bases in the middle. This CDR3 is CASSQDTRGPGTDTQYF. The CDR3 DNA reads as TGCGCCAGCAGCCAAGATACGCGGGGGCCGGGCACAGATACGCAGTATTTT.

V and J are TRBV7-9 and TRBJ2-3; TRBD2 aligns across 12 bases. Trimming cost V 5 bases and J 4 bases; bases outside gene matches: 10. This CDR3 region has 17 residues. CDR1 is SEHNR and CDR2 is FQNEAQ in the germline V gene (reference sequence). CDR3 sequence reads: CASSTILAGGLPDTQYF. As DNA, the CDR3 is TGTGCCAGCAGCACCATACTAGCGGGGGGCCTTCCAGATACGCAGTATTTT.

This clonotype was seen only a few times. The rearrangement links TRBV6-1 to TRBJ2-3; tentatively, D is TRBD2 (7 bases). V lost 5 bases to trimming and J lost 6 bases, with 15 bases between them. The CDR3 loop spans 14 amino acids. Germline assignment: CDR1 MNHNS and CDR2 SASEGT. The CDR3 DNA reads as TGTGCCAGCAGTTCCCGGGGGGCCGCGGATACGCAGTATTTT. Encoded protein: CASSSRGAADTQYF.

This clonotype has just a few counts. The CDR3: CASSLEGGTPGDTQYF. The CDR3 nucleotides read TGTGCCAGCAGCTTAGAGGGGGGCACGCCCGGAGATACGCAGTATTTT. The chain joins TRBV9 to TRBJ2-3; D could derive from TRBD1 or TRBD2 (6 bases each). Trimming pared 4 bases from V and 5 bases from J, leaving 20 bases between. CDR1 and CDR2 (germline): SGDLS, YYNGEE. There are 16 residues in the CDR3.

The CDR3 protein is CASFGVAGYTF. DNA of the CDR3: TGTGCCAGCTTCGGGGTGGCGGGCTACACCTTC. The chain carries TRBV7-2 and TRBJ1-2; D is ambiguous. Per the germline V gene, CDR1 is SGHTA and CDR2 is FQGNSA. The CDR3 extends over 11 amino acids. Trimming pared 8 bases from V and 8 bases from J, leaving 12 bases between.

This chain uses TRBV20-1 with TRBJ1-5; TRBD1 is a possible D gene (5 bases). V gave up 0 bases and J gave up 10 bases, with 16 bases separating them. CDR3 size: 14 residues. Germline values: CDR1 DFQATT, CDR2 SNEGSKA (reference sequence). In DNA, the CDR3 is TGCAGTGCTAGAGAGCCGTCGGCAGGGCCTCCCCAGCATTTT. As protein: CSAREPSAGPPQHF.

The CDR3 reads CSASLGTDRTGELFF. The DNA for the CDR3 is TGCAGTGCTAGTCTAGGGACAGATAGAACCGGGGAGCTGTTTTTT. The chain employs TRBV20-1 and TRBJ2-2, with 7 bases matching TRBD1. The V segment lost 3 bases and the J segment 5 bases; nucleotides outside the gene matches: 9. The CDR3 runs to 15 residues. Germline-derived CDR1 and CDR2 are DFQATT and SNEGSKA (reference sequence).

J is TRBJ2-2 and V is TRBV7-4; D call uncertain. CDR1 and CDR2 (germline): SGHVT, SQSDAQ. The CDR3 is 14 residues long. Trimming removed 3 bases at V and 5 bases at J, with 10 bases between. The CDR3 bases are TGTGCCAGCAGCTTTCAACTGGAGACCGGGGAGCTGTTTTTT. This encodes CASSFQLETGELFF.

The chain couples TRBV20-1 to TRBJ1-5; 8 nucleotides line up with TRBD1. V lost 5 bases to trimming and J lost 4 bases; unmatched junction nucleotides: 4. The CDR3 has 13 amino acids. CDR1 and CDR2 from the germline V gene are DFQATT and SNEGSKA (reference sequence). CDR3 region: CSAWTGRNQPQHF. The CDR3, as DNA: TGCAGTGCTTGGACAGGGAGGAATCAGCCCCAGCATTTT.

This clonotype was observed many times. This chain joins TRBV7-2 and TRBJ1-4; D call uncertain. The germline V gene has CDR1 SGHTA and CDR2 FQGNSA. Trimming stripped 5 bases from V and 4 bases from J, with 20 bases between. The CDR3 is made up of 17 amino acids. The CDR3, as DNA: TGTGCCAGCAGCCCGCGACGAGGACTATACTATAATGAAAAACTGTTTTTT. The encoded protein is CASSPRRGLYYNEKLFF.

This clonotype turned up a few times. The chain uses TRBV7-9 and TRBJ1-4; a possible D gene is TRBD1 (6 bases). Germline loops: CDR1 SEHNR, CDR2 FQNEAQ (reference sequence). CDR3 size: 14 residues. The ends were cut back, 3 bases at V and 3 bases at J, with 8 bases in the middle. CDR3 amino acids: CASSFRQANEKLFF. As DNA, the CDR3 is TGTGCCAGCAGCTTTAGACAGGCTAATGAAAAACTGTTTTTT.

This chain joins TRBV18 and TRBJ2-7, with D tentatively TRBD1 (6 bases). CDR1 is KGHSH, CDR2 LQKENI, per germline. V dropped 2 bases and J dropped 7 bases, with 12 bases sitting between them. This CDR3 is built from 13 residues. CDR3 nucleotides: TGTGCCAGCTCACCATTAGGCAGGGGAGAGCAGTACTTC. Residues: CASSPLGRGEQYF.

CDR3: CASSSAQGIYTF. CDR3 bases: TGTGCCAGCAGCTCGGCCCAGGGGATCTACACCTTC. The rearrangement joins TRBV7-9 to TRBJ1-2, with a weak D call TRBD1 (6 bases). Germline values: CDR1 SEHNR, CDR2 FQNEAQ (reference sequence). With 4 bases removed from V and 10 bases from J, the gap between germline ends came to 13 bases. The CDR3 runs 12 residues.

The rearrangement links TRBV5-1 to TRBJ2-6; no clear D gene. The CDR3 extends over 16 amino acids. Per germline, CDR1 SGHRS and CDR2 YFSETQ. Trimming left V 5 bases short and J 2 bases short, with 14 bases between. In DNA, the CDR3 is TGCGCCAGCAGACCGGACGGCCTGGCTGGGGCCAACGTCCTGACTTTC. It yields the protein CASRPDGLAGANVLTF.

This clonotype was seen only a few times. V gene TRBV20-1 combines with J gene TRBJ2-2, with a possible D match to TRBD2 (6 bases). Per the germline V gene, CDR1 is DFQATT and CDR2 is SNEGSKA (reference sequence). The ends were cut back, 6 bases at V and 5 bases at J, with 19 bases in the middle. This CDR3 spans 15 amino acids. The CDR3 DNA is TGCAGTGCCGCCCGGGGGAGTGTGTGGACCGGGGAGCTGTTTTTT. As protein: CSAARGSVWTGELFF.